These 12 T cell receptor beta chains originate from one sample sequenced in a study of blood T cell repertoires in COVID-19. Assay used: immunoSEQ multiplex PCR; TCRdb lists only in-frame clones, some missing. The data show 98,000 or so clones, roughly nine tenths seen once. The sequenced sample consisted of peripheral blood. The receptors were gathered from a man aged 55 to 69 with COVID-19, enrolled during active disease.

The chain combines TRBV7-3 with TRBJ2-1; 9 nucleotides align to TRBD2. Germline CDR1 reads SGHTA; CDR2 reads FQGTGA. The CDR3 is made up of 17 amino acids. V was pared by 4 bases and J by 1 base, with 8 bases of the junction left unmatched. The CDR3 DNA follows: TGTGCCAGCAGCTCCCGGATAGCGGGAGCTTCCTACAATGAGCAGTTCTTC. Protein product: CASSSRIAGASYNEQFF.

The chain links TRBV6-1 to TRBJ2-5; no reliable D call. The ends were cut back, 2 bases at V and 5 bases at J, with 6 bases in the middle. This CDR3 has 12 amino acids. Germline V gives CDR1 MNHNS, CDR2 SASEGT. The CDR3 reads CASSEQVETQYF. The CDR3 DNA is TGTGCCAGCAGTGAACAGGTTGAGACCCAGTACTTC.

The rearrangement uses TRBV27 and TRBJ2-7; 7 bases match TRBD2. The germline gives CDR1 MNHEY, CDR2 SMNVEV (reference sequence). Losses at the gene ends were 6 bases for V and 0 bases for J; bases not matched to a gene: 5. CDR3 length: 14 residues. CDR3 loop: CASRYSGNSYEQYF. In nucleotides, the CDR3 is TGTGCCAGCAGGTACAGCGGGAACTCCTACGAGCAGTACTTC.

This clone was found a few times. The chain has TRBV14 and TRBJ1-4; 7 nucleotides agree with TRBD1. V lost 4 bases, J lost 5 bases, and 7 bases stayed unmatched. Germline assignment: CDR1 SGHDN and CDR2 FVKESK. CDR3 length: 15 amino acids. The CDR3 sequence is CASSRTGTDNEKLFF. The CDR3 coding sequence is TGTGCCAGCAGCCGTACCGGGACAGACAATGAAAAACTGTTTTTT.

This clone came up once. V and J are TRBV18 and TRBJ2-7; 9 bases line up with TRBD1. The germline V gene has CDR1 KGHSH and CDR2 LQKENI. This CDR3 has 17 amino acids. J lost 6 bases, V lost 4 bases, and 16 bases had no gene match. The CDR3 DNA sequence: TGTGCCAGCTCACTCACCGACGCCGAGACAGGGGGAGGCGAGCAGTACTTC. Residues: CASSLTDAETGGGEQYF.

The chain recombines TRBV6-5 with TRBJ2-7, with D possibly TRBD1 on 6 matching bases. Trimming took off 6 bases at V and 5 bases at J, with 14 bases between the two ends. CDR1 is MNHEY and CDR2 is SVGAGI in the germline V gene. The CDR3 extends over 13 amino acids. CDR3 DNA sequence: TGTGCCAGCAGGACAGGAGGTCTCGACGAGCAGTACTTC. Residues: CASRTGGLDEQYF.

Ten or more counts support this clone. The rearrangement links TRBV12-3 or TRBV12-4 to TRBJ2-7, with D possibly being TRBD2 (6 bases). This CDR3 comprises 13 residues. Trimming stripped 5 bases from V and 2 bases from J, with 10 bases between. CDR3 nucleotide sequence: TGTGCCAGCAGTAGCGGGTCACCCTACGAGCAGTACTTC. It specifies CASSSGSPYEQYF.

This clone was counted a few times. The chain is built from TRBV19 and TRBJ1-5; D is uncertain. Trimming pared 7 bases from V and 6 bases from J, leaving 13 bases between. Per the germline V gene, CDR1 is LNHDA and CDR2 is SQIVND (reference sequence). This CDR3 comprises 13 residues. CDR3 coding DNA: TGTGCCAGTACGGAGGGCACACGTCAGCCCCAGCATTTT. Its protein is CASTEGTRQPQHF.

This sequence joins TRBV5-1 and TRBJ1-2, with D uncertain. Trimming stripped 1 base from V and 6 bases from J, with 10 bases between. The CDR3 has 13 amino acids. In germline, CDR1 is SGHRS, CDR2 YFSETQ. The CDR3 reads CASSLTTLDGYTF. CDR3 DNA sequence: TGCGCCAGCAGCTTGACCACTCTGGATGGCTACACCTTC.

This clone was observed once. The chain combines TRBV10-3 with TRBJ2-2, with 8 bases fitting TRBD1. The CDR3 consists of 15 residues. The ends lost 6 bases at V and 1 base at J; junction bases unmatched: 4. The germline gives CDR1 ENHRY, CDR2 SYGVKD. The CDR3 here is CAISRDRLNTGELFF. CDR3 coding DNA: TGTGCCATCAGCCGGGACAGGCTGAACACCGGGGAGCTGTTTTTT.

The J gene is TRBJ1-2, the V gene TRBV12-3 or TRBV12-4, with 9 bases aligning to TRBD1. J lost 7 bases, V lost 5 bases, and 5 bases had no gene match. The CDR3 has 13 amino acids. In nucleotides, the CDR3 is TGTGCCAGCAGTCGGGACAGGGAGGCTGGCTACACCTTC. Translation gives CASSRDREAGYTF.

The chain has TRBV18 and TRBJ1-1; D possibly corresponds to TRBD1 (5 bases). V shed 3 bases and J shed 2 bases, with 7 bases lying between them. The CDR3 is 13 residues long. Germline values: CDR1 KGHSH, CDR2 LQKENI. CDR3 residues: CASSPTANTEAFF. The CDR3 region has the DNA TGTGCCAGCTCACCGACAGCCAACACTGAAGCTTTCTTT.